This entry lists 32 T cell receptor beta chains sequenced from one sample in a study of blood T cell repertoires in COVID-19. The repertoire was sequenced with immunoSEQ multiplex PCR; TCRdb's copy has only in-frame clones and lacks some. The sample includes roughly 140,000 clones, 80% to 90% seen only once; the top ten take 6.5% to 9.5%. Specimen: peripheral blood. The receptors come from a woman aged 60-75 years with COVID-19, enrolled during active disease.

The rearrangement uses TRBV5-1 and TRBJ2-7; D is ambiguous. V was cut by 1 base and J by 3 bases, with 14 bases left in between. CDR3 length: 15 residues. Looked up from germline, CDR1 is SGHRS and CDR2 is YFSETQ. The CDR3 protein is CASSLLLGTYYEQYF. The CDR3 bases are TGCGCCAGCAGCTTGCTTCTTGGCACGTACTACGAGCAGTACTTC.

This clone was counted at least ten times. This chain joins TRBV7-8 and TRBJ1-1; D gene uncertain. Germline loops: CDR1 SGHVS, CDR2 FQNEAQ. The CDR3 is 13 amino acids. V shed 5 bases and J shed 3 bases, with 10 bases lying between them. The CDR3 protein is CASSGQSYTEAFF. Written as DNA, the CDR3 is TGTGCCAGCAGCGGGCAGAGCTACACTGAAGCTTTCTTT.

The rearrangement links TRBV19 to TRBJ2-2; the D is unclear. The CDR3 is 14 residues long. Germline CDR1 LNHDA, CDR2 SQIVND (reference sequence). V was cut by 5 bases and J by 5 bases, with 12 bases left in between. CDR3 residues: CASSVSRGTGELFF. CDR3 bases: TGTGCCAGTAGTGTATCCCGAGGTACCGGGGAGCTGTTTTTT.

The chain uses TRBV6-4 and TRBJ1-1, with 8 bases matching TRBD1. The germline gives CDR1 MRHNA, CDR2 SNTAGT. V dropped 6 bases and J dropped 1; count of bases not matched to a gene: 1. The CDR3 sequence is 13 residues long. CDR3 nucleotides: TGTGCCAGCAGCAGGGGGCCGAACACTGAAGCTTTCTTT. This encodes CASSRGPNTEAFF.

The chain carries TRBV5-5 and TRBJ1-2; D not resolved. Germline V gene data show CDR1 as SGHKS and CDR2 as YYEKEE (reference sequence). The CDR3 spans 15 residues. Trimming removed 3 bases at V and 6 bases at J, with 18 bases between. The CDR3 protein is CASSWGMGGGDGYTF. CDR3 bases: TGTGCCAGCAGCTGGGGAATGGGCGGAGGAGATGGCTACACCTTC.

The CDR3 region is CASNGQGVGYEQYF. The CDR3 nucleotides read TGTGCCAGTAACGGACAGGGGGTCGGCTACGAGCAGTACTTC. The chain carries TRBV2 and TRBJ2-7; 10 positions agree with TRBD1. The CDR3 is 14 residues long. V lost 9 bases, J lost 3 bases, and 8 bases stayed unmatched. CDR1 is SNHLY and CDR2 is FYNNEI in the germline V gene.

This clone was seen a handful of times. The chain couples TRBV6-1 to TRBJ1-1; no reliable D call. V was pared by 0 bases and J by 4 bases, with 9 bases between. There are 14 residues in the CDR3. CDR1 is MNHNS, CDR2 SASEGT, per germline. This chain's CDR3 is CASSEAGFGTEAFF. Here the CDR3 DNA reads TGTGCCAGCAGTGAAGCCGGGTTTGGCACTGAAGCTTTCTTT.

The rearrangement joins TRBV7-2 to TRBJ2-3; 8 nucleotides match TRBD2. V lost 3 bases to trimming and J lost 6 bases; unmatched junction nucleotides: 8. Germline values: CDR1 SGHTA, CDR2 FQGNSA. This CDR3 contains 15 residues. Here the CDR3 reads CASSFGGGPADTQYF. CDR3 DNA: TGTGCCAGCAGCTTCGGCGGGGGGCCAGCTGATACGCAGTATTTT.

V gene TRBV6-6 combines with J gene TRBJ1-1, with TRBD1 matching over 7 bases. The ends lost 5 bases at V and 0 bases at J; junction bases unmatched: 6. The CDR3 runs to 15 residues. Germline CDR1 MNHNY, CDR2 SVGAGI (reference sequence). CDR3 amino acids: CASSVRRGVNTEAFF. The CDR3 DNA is TGTGCCAGCAGTGTACGCAGGGGGGTGAACACTGAAGCTTTCTTT.

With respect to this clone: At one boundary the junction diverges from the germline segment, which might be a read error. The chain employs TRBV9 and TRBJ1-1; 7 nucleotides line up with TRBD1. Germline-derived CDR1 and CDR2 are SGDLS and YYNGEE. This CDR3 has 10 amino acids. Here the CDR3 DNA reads TGTGCCAGCAGCGGAGACAGGGCCACGTTT. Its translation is CASSGDRATF.

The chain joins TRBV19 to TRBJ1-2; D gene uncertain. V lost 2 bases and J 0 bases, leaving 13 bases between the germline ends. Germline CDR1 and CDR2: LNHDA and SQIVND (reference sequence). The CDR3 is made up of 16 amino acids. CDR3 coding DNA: TGTGCCAGTAGTATATTCTTCAACTTAGCTAACTATGGCTACACCTTC. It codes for CASSIFFNLANYGYTF.

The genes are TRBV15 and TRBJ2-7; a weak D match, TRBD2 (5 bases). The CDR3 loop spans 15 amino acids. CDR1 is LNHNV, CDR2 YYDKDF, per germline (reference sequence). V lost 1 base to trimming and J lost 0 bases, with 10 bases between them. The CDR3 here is CATSRASGSSYEQYF. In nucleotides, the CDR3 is TGTGCCACCAGCAGAGCAAGCGGCAGCTCCTACGAGCAGTACTTC.

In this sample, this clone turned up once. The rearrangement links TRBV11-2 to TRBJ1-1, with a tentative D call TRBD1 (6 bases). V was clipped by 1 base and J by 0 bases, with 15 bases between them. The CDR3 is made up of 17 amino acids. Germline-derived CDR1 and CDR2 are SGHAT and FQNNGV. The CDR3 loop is CASSLVPQGYLNTEAFF. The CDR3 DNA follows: TGTGCCAGCAGCTTAGTACCACAGGGTTACCTGAACACTGAAGCTTTCTTT.

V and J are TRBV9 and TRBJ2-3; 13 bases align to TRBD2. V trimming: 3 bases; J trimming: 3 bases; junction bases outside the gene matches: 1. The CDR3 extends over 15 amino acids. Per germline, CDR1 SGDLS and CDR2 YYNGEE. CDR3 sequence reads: CASSETSGGTDTQYF. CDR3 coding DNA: TGTGCCAGCAGCGAGACTAGCGGGGGGACAGATACGCAGTATTTT.

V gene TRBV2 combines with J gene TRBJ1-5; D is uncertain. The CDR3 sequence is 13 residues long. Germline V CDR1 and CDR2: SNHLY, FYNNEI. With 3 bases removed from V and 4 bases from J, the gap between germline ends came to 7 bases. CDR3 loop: CASSDPRNQPQHF. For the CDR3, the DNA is TGTGCCAGCAGTGACCCCAGGAATCAGCCCCAGCATTTT. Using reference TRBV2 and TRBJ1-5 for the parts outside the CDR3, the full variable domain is EPEVTQTPSHQVTQMGQEVILRCVPISNHLYFYWYRQILGQKVEFLVSFYNNEISEKSEIFDDQFSVERPDGSNFTLKIRSTKLEDSAMYFCASSDPRNQPQHFGDGTRLSIL.

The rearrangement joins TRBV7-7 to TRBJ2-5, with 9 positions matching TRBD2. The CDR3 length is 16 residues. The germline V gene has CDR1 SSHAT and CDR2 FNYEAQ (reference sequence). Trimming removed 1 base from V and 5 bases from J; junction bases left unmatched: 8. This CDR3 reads CASSLGASGGYETQYF. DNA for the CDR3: TGTGCCAGCAGCTTAGGGGCCAGCGGGGGGTACGAGACCCAGTACTTC.

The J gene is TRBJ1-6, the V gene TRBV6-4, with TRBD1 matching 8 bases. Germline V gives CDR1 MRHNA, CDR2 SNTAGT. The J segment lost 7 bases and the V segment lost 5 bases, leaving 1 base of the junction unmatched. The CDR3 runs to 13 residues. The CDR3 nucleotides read TGTGCCAGCAGTAGACAGGGGAATTCACCCCTCCACTTT. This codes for CASSRQGNSPLHF.

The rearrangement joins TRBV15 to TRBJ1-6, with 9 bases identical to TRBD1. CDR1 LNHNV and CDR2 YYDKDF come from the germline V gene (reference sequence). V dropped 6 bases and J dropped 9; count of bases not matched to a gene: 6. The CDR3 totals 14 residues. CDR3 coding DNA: TGTGCCACCAGGCCGGGACAGGGAGCTTCACCCCTCCACTTT. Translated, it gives CATRPGQGASPLHF.

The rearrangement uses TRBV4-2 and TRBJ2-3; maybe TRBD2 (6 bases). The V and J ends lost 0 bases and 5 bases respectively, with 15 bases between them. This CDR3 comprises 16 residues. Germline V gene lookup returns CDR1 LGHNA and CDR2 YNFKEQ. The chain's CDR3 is CASSQDSGTDGDTQYF. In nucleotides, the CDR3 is TGTGCCAGCAGCCAAGATAGCGGAACCGATGGAGATACGCAGTATTTT.

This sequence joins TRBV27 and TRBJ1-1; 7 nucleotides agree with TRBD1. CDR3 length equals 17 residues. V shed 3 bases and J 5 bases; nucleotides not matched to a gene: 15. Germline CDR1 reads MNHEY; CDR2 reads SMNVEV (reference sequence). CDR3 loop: CASSFGLQGPAETEAFF. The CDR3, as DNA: TGTGCCAGCAGTTTCGGCCTACAGGGGCCCGCTGAGACTGAAGCTTTCTTT.

As DNA, the CDR3 is TGTGCCAGCGGGGGGTCCTATGGCTACACCTTC. Translation gives CASGGSYGYTF. The chain is built from TRBV2 and TRBJ1-2, with D maybe TRBD1 (5 bases). The CDR3 totals 11 residues. Germline assignment: CDR1 SNHLY and CDR2 FYNNEI. V shed 8 bases and J shed 4 bases, with 8 bases lying between them.

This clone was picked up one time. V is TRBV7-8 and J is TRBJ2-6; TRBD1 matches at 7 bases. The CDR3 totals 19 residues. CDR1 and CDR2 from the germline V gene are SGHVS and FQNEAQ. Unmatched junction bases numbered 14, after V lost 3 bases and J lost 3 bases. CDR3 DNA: TGTGCCAGCAGCTTCGGCGACAGGGAGTTCCTGGGTGGGGCCAACGTCCTGACTTTC. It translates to CASSFGDREFLGGANVLTF.

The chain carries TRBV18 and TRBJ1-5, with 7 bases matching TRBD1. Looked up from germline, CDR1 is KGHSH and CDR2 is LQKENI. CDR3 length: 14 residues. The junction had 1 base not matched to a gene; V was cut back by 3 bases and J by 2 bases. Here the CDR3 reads CASSPGQGNQPQHF. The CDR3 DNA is TGTGCCAGCTCACCCGGACAGGGCAATCAGCCCCAGCATTTT.

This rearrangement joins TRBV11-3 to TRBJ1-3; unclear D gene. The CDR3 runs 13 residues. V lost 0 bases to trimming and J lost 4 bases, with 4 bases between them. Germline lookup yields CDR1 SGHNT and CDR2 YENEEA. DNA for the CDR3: TGTGCCAGCAGCTTAGATTCAGGAAACACCATATATTTT. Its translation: CASSLDSGNTIYF.

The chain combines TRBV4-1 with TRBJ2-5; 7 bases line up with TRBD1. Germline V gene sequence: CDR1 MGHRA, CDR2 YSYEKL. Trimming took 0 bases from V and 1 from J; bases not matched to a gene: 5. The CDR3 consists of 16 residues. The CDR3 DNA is TGCGCCAGCAGCCAAGATTGGGCAGGGGGCCAAGAGACCCAGTACTTC. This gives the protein CASSQDWAGGQETQYF.

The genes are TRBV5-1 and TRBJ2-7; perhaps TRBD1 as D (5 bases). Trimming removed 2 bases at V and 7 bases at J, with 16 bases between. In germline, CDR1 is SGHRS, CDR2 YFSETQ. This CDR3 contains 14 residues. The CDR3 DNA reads TGCGCCAGCAGCTTCACGCAGGGAAGGCGTGAGCAGTACTTC. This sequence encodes CASSFTQGRREQYF.

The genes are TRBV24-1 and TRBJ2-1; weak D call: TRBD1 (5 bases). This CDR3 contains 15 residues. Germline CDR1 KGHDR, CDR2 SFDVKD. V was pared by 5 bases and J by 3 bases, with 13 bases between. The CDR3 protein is CATSAAQGGYNEQFF. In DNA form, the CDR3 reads TGTGCCACCAGTGCAGCGCAGGGTGGCTACAATGAGCAGTTCTTC.

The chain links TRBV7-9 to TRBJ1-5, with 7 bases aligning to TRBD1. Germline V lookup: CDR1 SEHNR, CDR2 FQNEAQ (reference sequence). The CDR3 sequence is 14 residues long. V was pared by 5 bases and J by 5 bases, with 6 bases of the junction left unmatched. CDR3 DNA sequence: TGTGCCAGCAGCCCGGGACAGATACATCAGCCCCAGCATTTT. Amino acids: CASSPGQIHQPQHF. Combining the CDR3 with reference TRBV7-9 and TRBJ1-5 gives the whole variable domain DTGVSQNPRHKITKRGQNVTFRCDPISEHNRLYWYRQTLGQGPEFLTYFQNEAQLEKSRLLSDRFSAERPKGSFSTLEIQRTEQGDSAMYLCASSPGQIHQPQHFGDGTRLSIL.

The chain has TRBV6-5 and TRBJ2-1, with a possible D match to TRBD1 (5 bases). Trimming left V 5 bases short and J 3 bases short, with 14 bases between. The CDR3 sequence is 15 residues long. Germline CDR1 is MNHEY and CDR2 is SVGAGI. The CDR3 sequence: CASSRGHIVYNEQFF. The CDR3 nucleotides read TGTGCCAGCAGTAGGGGCCACATAGTCTACAATGAGCAGTTCTTC.

In DNA form, the CDR3 reads TGTGCCAGCAGTTTATACGGGGGGGGGCCTTACGAGCAGTACTTC. It is translated as CASSLYGGGPYEQYF. The chain has TRBV27 and TRBJ2-7, with TRBD2 matching 8 bases. J was trimmed by 4 bases and V by 1 base; bases with no gene match: 6. The CDR3 totals 15 residues. CDR1 is MNHEY, CDR2 SMNVEV, per germline (reference sequence).

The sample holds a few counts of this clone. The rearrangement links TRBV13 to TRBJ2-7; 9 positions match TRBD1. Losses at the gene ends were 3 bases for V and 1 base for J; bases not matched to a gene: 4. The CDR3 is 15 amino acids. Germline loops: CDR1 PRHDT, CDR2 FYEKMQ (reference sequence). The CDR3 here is CASSFRQGGSYEQYF. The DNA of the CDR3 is TGTGCCAGCAGCTTCCGACAGGGGGGTTCCTACGAGCAGTACTTC.

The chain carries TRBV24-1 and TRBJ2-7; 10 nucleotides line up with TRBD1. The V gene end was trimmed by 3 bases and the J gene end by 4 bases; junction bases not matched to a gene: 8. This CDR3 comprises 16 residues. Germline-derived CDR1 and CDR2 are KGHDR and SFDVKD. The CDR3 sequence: CATSDAGQGGRYEQYF. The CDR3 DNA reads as TGTGCCACCAGTGATGCTGGACAGGGGGGTCGGTACGAGCAGTACTTC.